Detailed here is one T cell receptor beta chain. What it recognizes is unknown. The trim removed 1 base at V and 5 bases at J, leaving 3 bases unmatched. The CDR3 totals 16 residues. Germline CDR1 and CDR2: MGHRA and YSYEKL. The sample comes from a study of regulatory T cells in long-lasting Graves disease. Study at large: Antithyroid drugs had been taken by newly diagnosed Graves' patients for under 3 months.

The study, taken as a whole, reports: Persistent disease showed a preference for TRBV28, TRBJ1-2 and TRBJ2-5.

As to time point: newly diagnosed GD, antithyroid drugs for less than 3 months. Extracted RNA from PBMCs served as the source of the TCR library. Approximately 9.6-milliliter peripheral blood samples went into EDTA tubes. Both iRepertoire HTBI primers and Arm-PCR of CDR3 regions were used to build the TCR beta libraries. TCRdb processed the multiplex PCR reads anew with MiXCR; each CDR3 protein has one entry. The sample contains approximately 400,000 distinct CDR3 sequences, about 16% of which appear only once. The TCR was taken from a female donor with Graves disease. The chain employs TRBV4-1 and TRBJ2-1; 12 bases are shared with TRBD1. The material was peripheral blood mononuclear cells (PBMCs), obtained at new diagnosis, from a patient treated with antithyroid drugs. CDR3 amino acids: CASSQGDRGPHNEQFF. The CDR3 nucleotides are TGCGCCAGCAGCCAAGGGGACAGGGGGCCTCACAATGAGCAGTTCTTC.